This T cell receptor beta chain was recovered during a study of blood T cell repertoires in COVID-19. Study at large: Some COVID-19 samples were acute and others convalescent; all came from the United States, Italy and Spain. The analysed material was cDNA or gDNA that came from T cells, B-cell-depleted T cells, or PBMCs.

How the authors handled the data: Nucleated cell counts were estimated from reference gene primer amplification. Profiling relied on immunoSEQ multiplex PCR, and the TCRdb table lists in-frame clones only, not all of them. V and J calls plus clone size are reproduced from that table; the DNA served to infer D and trimming. The sample yields about 170,000 clones, approximately 90% seen once. The CDR3 loop spans 14 amino acids. Trimming stripped 5 bases from V and 1 base from J, with 9 bases between. Germline CDR1 and CDR2: LNHDA and SQIVND (reference sequence). The clonotype was recovered from a woman aged 50 to 65 with acute or convalescent COVID-19. The sequencing input was peripheral blood. The chain carries TRBV19 and TRBJ1-5; D is possibly TRBD1 (6 bases). The DNA for the CDR3 is TGTGCCAGTAGTTGGGACATAAGCAATCAGCCCCAGCATTTT. Its protein is CASSWDISNQPQHF. Full variable domain (rest looked up from reference TRBV19 and TRBJ1-5): DGGITQSPKYLFRKEGQNVTLSCEQNLNHDAMYWYRQDPGQGLRLIYYSQIVNDFQKGDIAEGYSVSREKKESFPLTVTSAQKNPTAFYLCASSWDISNQPQHFGDGTRLSIL.